This T cell receptor (beta chain) stems from a study of radiation and T cells in renal cell carcinoma. Sequencing was performed with immunoSEQ multiplex PCR; in TCRdb, only in-frame clones are kept and a portion is missing. The sample lists about 130,000 clones, around nine tenths occurring once. The time point here: baseline pretreatment blood. Treatment indicated: 15 Gy SBRT to primary tumor, nephrectomy 4 weeks later. Between the trimmed V and J ends, which lost 4 bases and 1 base, there was a span of 11 bases. CDR1 is LNHDA, CDR2 SQIVND, per germline (reference sequence). The CDR3 runs 15 residues.

The TCR originated in a woman aged 50 to 65 with renal cell carcinoma. Here the sequenced sample was blood, taken from a patient whose treatment included radiotherapy and nephrectomy. This sequence joins TRBV19 and TRBJ1-5; tentatively, D is TRBD1 (6 bases). The CDR3 loop reads CASSTGARSNQPQHF. CDR3 DNA: TGTGCCAGTAGTACGGGGGCAAGGAGCAATCAGCCCCAGCATTTT.